Shown below are 21 T cell receptor beta chains from a single sample sequenced in a study of blood T cell repertoires in COVID-19. The assay was immunoSEQ multiplex PCR, and TCRdb's table has in-frame clones only and misses some. This sample has tens of thousands of clones; around 84% occur once, and the top ten carry roughly 1%. What was sequenced was peripheral blood. These receptors were taken from a man aged 65-85 years with acute or convalescent COVID-19.

This chain links TRBV4-1 with TRBJ2-7; 8 bases line up with TRBD1. Trimming at V came to 2 bases and at J to 10 bases, leaving 7 bases not matched to a gene. Germline lookup yields CDR1 MGHRA and CDR2 YSYEKL. The CDR3 loop spans 13 amino acids. CDR3 coding DNA: TGCGCCAGCAGCCAACCGGGACAGGATAAACAGTACTTC. Translating it yields CASSQPGQDKQYF.

This clone was found once. The chain has TRBV12-3 or TRBV12-4 and TRBJ2-1; D gene unclear. The CDR3 has 11 amino acids. Trimming removed 6 bases from V and 8 bases from J, with 8 bases in between. CDR3 nucleotides: TGTGCCAGCAGCTCTGTCGATGAGCAGTTCTTC. Translation: CASSSVDEQFF.

The chain is built from TRBV4-1 and TRBJ2-5; 8 positions match TRBD2. Germline CDR1 and CDR2: MGHRA and YSYEKL. This CDR3 is built from 15 residues. V trimming: 4 bases; J trimming: 5 bases; junction bases outside the gene matches: 9. The CDR3 DNA reads as TGCGCCAGCAGCCCTGGGACTAGGCCCGGCGAGACCCAGTACTTC. Amino acids: CASSPGTRPGETQYF.

A single count supports this clone. The chain has TRBV29-1 and TRBJ2-3; 7 bases are shared with TRBD1. This CDR3 has 12 residues. Germline V gene sequence: CDR1 SQVTM, CDR2 ANQGSEA. V lost 3 bases, J lost 4 bases, and 1 base stayed unmatched. Here the CDR3 reads CSVDQGADTQYF. CDR3 in DNA: TGCAGCGTTGATCAGGGGGCAGATACGCAGTATTTT.

This chain connects TRBV7-9 to TRBJ2-3, with 16 bases lining up with TRBD2. CDR1 SEHNR and CDR2 FQNEAQ come from the germline V gene (reference sequence). This CDR3 is 18 amino acids long. The V segment lost 3 bases and the J segment 1 base; nucleotides outside the gene matches: 4. The CDR3 nucleotides read TGTGCCAGCAGCTTGGGACTAGCGGGAGGGGGCGGCACAGATACGCAGTATTTT. Protein sequence: CASSLGLAGGGGTDTQYF.

This rearrangement joins TRBV18 to TRBJ2-3, with TRBD2 matching 11 bases. CDR1 and CDR2 (germline): KGHSH, LQKENI. J gave up 4 bases and V 1 base, and 4 bases lay outside the gene matches. CDR3 length equals 16 residues. The DNA for the CDR3 is TGTGCCAGCTCACCACGAACTAGCGGGAGAGCAGATACGCAGTATTTT. Its protein is CASSPRTSGRADTQYF.

The chain couples TRBV15 to TRBJ2-5; the D is unclear. The V gene lost 2 bases and the J gene lost 0 bases, with 4 bases spanning the gap. The CDR3 runs to 13 residues. Germline CDR1 reads LNHNV; CDR2 reads YYDKDF (reference sequence). The CDR3 here is CATSRLDQETQYF. The CDR3 DNA follows: TGTGCCACCAGCAGACTAGACCAAGAGACCCAGTACTTC.

In this sample, this clone turned up once. This rearrangement joins TRBV11-2 to TRBJ2-1; TRBD2 might be the D (5 bases). CDR3 length: 15 amino acids. The V gene's germline CDR1 is SGHAT and CDR2 FQNNGV. The V end was cut by 0 bases, the J end by 7 bases, with 13 bases between. CDR3 nucleotides: TGTGCCAGCAGCTTAGATCTGGGGAGTAGGAATGAGCAGTTCTTC. This sequence encodes CASSLDLGSRNEQFF.

This chain links TRBV6-2 or TRBV6-3 with TRBJ2-7; D not certain. Germline V lookup: CDR1 MNHEY, CDR2 SVGEGT. The CDR3 is made up of 11 amino acids. V lost 6 bases to trimming and J lost 3 bases, with 6 bases between them. The CDR3 region has the DNA TGTGCCAGCAGCTCCCGCTACGAGCAGTACTTC. Translated, it gives CASSSRYEQYF.

The chain joins TRBV5-1 to TRBJ1-3; 7 positions match TRBD1. The V segment lost 1 base and the J segment 4 bases; nucleotides outside the gene matches: 5. The length of the CDR3 is 15 residues. CDR1 and CDR2 (germline): SGHRS, YFSETQ. The CDR3 region is CASSLIQGEGNTIYF. CDR3 coding DNA: TGCGCCAGCAGCTTGATCCAGGGGGAAGGAAACACCATATATTTT.

J is TRBJ2-1 and V is TRBV5-1; 7 bases are a match to TRBD1. The CDR3 is 17 residues long. Germline lookup yields CDR1 SGHRS and CDR2 YFSETQ. V dropped 2 bases and J dropped 6; count of bases not matched to a gene: 14. The CDR3 loop reads CASSFRWSRGSGNEQFF. CDR3 sequence (DNA): TGCGCCAGCAGCTTTCGATGGTCCAGGGGGTCGGGCAATGAGCAGTTCTTC. The entire variable domain, with the rest obtained from reference TRBV5-1 and TRBJ2-1, is as follows: KAGVTQTPRYLIKTRGQQVTLSCSPISGHRSVSWYQQTPGQGLQFLFEYFSETQRNKGNFPGRFSGRQFSNSRSEMNVSTLELGDSALYLCASSFRWSRGSGNEQFFGPGTRLTVL.

This chain joins TRBV15 and TRBJ1-2; possibly TRBD1 for D (6 bases). The V end was cut by 6 bases, the J end by 4 bases, with 18 bases between. CDR3 length: 15 residues. Germline-derived CDR1 and CDR2 are LNHNV and YYDKDF (reference sequence). In DNA form, the CDR3 reads TGTGCCACCAGTTTAGGGGGGGCGACAGGCTATGGCTACACCTTC. Its protein product is CATSLGGATGYGYTF.

The rearrangement joins TRBV5-6 to TRBJ1-4, with 9 bases identical to TRBD1. Trimming took 0 bases from V and 8 from J; bases not matched to a gene: 8. Per germline, CDR1 SGHDT and CDR2 YYEEEE. The CDR3 extends over 16 amino acids. The CDR3, as DNA: TGTGCCAGCAGCTTGGGACAACAGGGGGCTTCCGAAAAACTGTTTTTT. Amino acid sequence: CASSLGQQGASEKLFF.

The chain joins TRBV6-6 to TRBJ2-7; D gene unclear. The V end was cut by 2 bases, the J end by 2 bases, with 7 bases between. Germline CDR1 and CDR2: MNHNY and SVGAGI (reference sequence). The CDR3 totals 13 residues. CDR3 protein: CASSYRDTYEQYF. The CDR3 DNA follows: TGTGCCAGCAGTTACCGAGACACCTACGAGCAGTACTTC.

The J gene is TRBJ2-5, the V gene TRBV2; 7 bases fit TRBD2. Germline V gene sequence: CDR1 SNHLY, CDR2 FYNNEI. This CDR3 spans 13 amino acids. V dropped 3 bases and J dropped 7; count of bases not matched to a gene: 5. The CDR3: CASSEGGVGTQYF. The CDR3 bases are TGTGCCAGCAGTGAGGGGGGGGTAGGGACCCAGTACTTC. The complete variable domain, with remaining parts taken from reference TRBV2 and TRBJ2-5, reads EPEVTQTPSHQVTQMGQEVILRCVPISNHLYFYWYRQILGQKVEFLVSFYNNEISEKSEIFDDQFSVERPDGSNFTLKIRSTKLEDSAMYFCASSEGGVGTQYFGPGTRLLVL.

The chain couples TRBV30 to TRBJ1-1; possible D gene TRBD1, 5 bases. The germline V gene encodes CDR1 GTSNPN and CDR2 SVGIG (reference sequence). The CDR3 is 13 amino acids. V was cut by 4 bases and J by 5 bases, with 14 bases left in between. The CDR3 DNA is TGTGCCTGGAATCAATTGGGGGGGACTGAAGCTTTCTTT. Residues: CAWNQLGGTEAFF. Complete variable domain (other parts from reference TRBV30 and TRBJ1-1): SQTIHQWPATLVQPVGSPLSLECTVEGTSNPNLYWYRQAAGRGLQLLFYSVGIGQISSEVPQNLSASRPQDRQFILSSKKLLLSDSGFYLCAWNQLGGTEAFFGQGTRLTVV.

CDR3 in DNA: TGTCCTCCGCCCATCCCCCGGGGGGCGGACTATGGCTACACCTTC. It encodes CPPPIPRGADYGYTF. The V gene is TRBV10-3, the J gene TRBJ1-2, with D maybe TRBD1 (6 bases). Germline CDR1 reads ENHRY; CDR2 reads SYGVKD. The CDR3 sequence is 15 residues long.

The chain carries TRBV7-9 and TRBJ1-5; D uncertain. V was trimmed by 1 base and J by 7 bases, leaving 11 bases between them. There are 14 residues in the CDR3. From germline, CDR1 is SEHNR and CDR2 FQNEAQ (reference sequence). The CDR3 loop is CASSLDPGRQPQHF. The CDR3 bases are TGTGCCAGCAGCTTAGATCCAGGTAGACAGCCCCAGCATTTT.

This clone was seen only a few times. The chain combines TRBV18 with TRBJ1-1; the match to TRBD1 covers 9 bases. The CDR3 extends over 17 amino acids. After removal of 4 bases from V and 3 bases from J, the junction contained 12 bases not matched to a gene. CDR1 is KGHSH and CDR2 is LQKENI in the germline V gene. The CDR3 DNA is TGTGCCAGCTCACTTGCCATTACCGGGACAGGGTACACTGAAGCTTTCTTT. Amino acids: CASSLAITGTGYTEAFF.

The rearrangement links TRBV3-1 (or the pseudogene TRBV3-2) to TRBJ2-3, with a tentative D call TRBD1 (5 bases). The CDR3 runs 13 residues. Deletions cut 1 base from V and 7 bases from J, with 9 bases between. CDR1 and CDR2 from the germline V gene are LGHDT and YNNKEL (reference sequence). DNA for the CDR3: TGTGCCAGCAGCCAAGGGGGCCGGCATACGCAGTATTTT. Amino acids: CASSQGGRHTQYF.

This clone occurred once. The J gene is TRBJ1-2, the V gene TRBV2; D remains ambiguous. Looked up from germline, CDR1 is SNHLY and CDR2 is FYNNEI. The CDR3 is made up of 15 amino acids. The V gene lost 4 bases and the J gene lost 5 bases, with 17 bases spanning the gap. The CDR3: CASSVKAGSGYGYTF. The CDR3 bases are TGTGCCAGCAGTGTGAAGGCCGGGTCGGGGTATGGCTACACCTTC. The whole variable domain, filled in from reference TRBV2 and TRBJ1-2, reads EPEVTQTPSHQVTQMGQEVILRCVPISNHLYFYWYRQILGQKVEFLVSFYNNEISEKSEIFDDQFSVERPDGSNFTLKIRSTKLEDSAMYFCASSVKAGSGYGYTFGSGTRLTVV.